This T cell receptor beta chain was found in a study of cytomegalovirus exposure and HLA in healthy donors. The wider study: Genotyping showed about 80% of fewer than 500 donors falling in the Caucasian-associated ancestry cluster. Study-wide results and limits: Some highly shared sequence variants likely arose as a pipeline artifact.

CDR1 is MNHEY, CDR2 SMNVEV, per germline (reference sequence). Trimming removed 5 bases at V and 3 bases at J, with 14 bases between. CDR3 length: 14 amino acids. Donors counted as nominally healthy when sampled, yet unrecorded immune exposures were likely. Amplification used 60 Vbeta primers and 13 Jbeta primers. Method: immunoSEQ multiplex PCR; TCRdb's copy keeps in-frame clones and lacks some. Of 100,000 to 150,000 clones listed, about four fifths are singletons. On this clone: The antigen is unknown.

The rearrangement joins TRBV27 to TRBJ2-7, with a possible D match to TRBD1 (6 bases). This receptor was taken from a woman between 40 and 50 years old in good health and CMV-seropositive. Sequenced sample: PBMCs. CDR3 in amino acids: CASSPDRRLYEQYF. Here the CDR3 DNA reads TGTGCCAGCAGTCCCGACAGGAGGCTCTACGAGCAGTACTTC.